What follows are 3 T cell receptor beta chains derived from one specimen sequenced in a study of blood T cell repertoires in COVID-19. Here immunoSEQ multiplex PCR was the method, and the copy in TCRdb shows in-frame clones only, minus some. The table lists over 200,000 clones, about 91% of them singletons, with 2.5% in the top ten. The sequencing sample was made of PBMCs or T cells enriched from blood (not recorded which). The receptors stem from a woman aged 40 to 55 with acute COVID-19.

The rearrangement uses TRBV6-2 or TRBV6-3 and TRBJ2-5, with 16 nucleotides matching TRBD2. J was trimmed by 5 bases and V by 5 bases; bases with no gene match: 5. CDR3 length: 16 residues. Germline assignment: CDR1 MNHEY and CDR2 SVGEGT. In nucleotides, the CDR3 is TGTGCCAGCAGTGGGACTAGCGGGGGGGCCTGGGAGACCCAGTACTTC. It encodes CASSGTSGGAWETQYF.

V usage is TRBV30 and J usage is TRBJ2-3; D is perhaps TRBD2 (6 bases). Germline CDR1 reads GTSNPN; CDR2 reads SVGIG (reference sequence). The CDR3 spans 14 residues. Deletions cut 3 bases from V and 7 bases from J, with 17 bases between. CDR3 in DNA: TGTGCCTGGAGCGACCCCGGGACTTTAAATACGCAGTATTTT. This translates into CAWSDPGTLNTQYF.

The chain uses TRBV4-3 and TRBJ1-2; D perhaps matches TRBD1 (5 bases). The V end was cut by 0 bases, the J end by 4 bases, with 9 bases between. Germline CDR1 is LGHNA and CDR2 is YSLEER. The CDR3 length is 14 residues. The CDR3 spells CASSQESGSYGYTF. The CDR3 DNA sequence: TGCGCCAGCAGCCAAGAGTCAGGGTCCTATGGCTACACCTTC.